This TCR beta chain appears in the sequencing data of a study of blood T cell repertoires in COVID-19. Study at large: The origin of the acute and convalescent COVID-19 samples was the United States, Italy and Spain. PBMCs, B-cell-depleted T cells, or T cells were the source of the cDNA or gDNA that made up the material.

Source study methods: Amplification of reference gene primers was used by the study to estimate nucleated cell counts. Libraries were prepared by immunoSEQ multiplex PCR; TCRdb keeps only in-frame clonotypes and omits some of them. Clonal size and the V and J genes are those of that table, whereas D and trimming came from the DNA. The data show hundreds of thousands of clones, just under 90% seen once. Enrollment of patients from Seattle took place during active infection, with longitudinal follow-up. The germline gives CDR1 SGHRS, CDR2 YFSETQ. The CDR3 runs 12 residues. V dropped 3 bases and J dropped 11; count of bases not matched to a gene: 7.

This chain uses TRBV5-1 with TRBJ1-1, with 7 bases matching TRBD1. The TCR sequence derives from a woman aged 30 to 39 with COVID-19, enrolled during active disease. What was sequenced was peripheral blood. The CDR3 sequence: CASSYDRAGAFF. In nucleotides, the CDR3 is TGCGCCAGCAGCTACGACAGGGCGGGTGCTTTCTTT.